This T cell receptor (beta chain) was identified during a study of blood T cell repertoires in COVID-19. Background on the study: There were acute and convalescent COVID-19 samples, and they came from the United States, Italy and Spain. The cDNA or gDNA used as material had been derived from T cells, B-cell-depleted T cells, or PBMCs.

Per the original methods: Amplified reference gene primers provided the basis for estimating nucleated cell counts. Here immunoSEQ multiplex PCR was the method, and the copy in TCRdb shows in-frame clones only, minus some. The DNA was the basis for D and trimming; V, J and clone size are from that table. Of roughly 250,000 clones listed, 75% to 85% are singletons. Per germline, CDR1 MDHEN and CDR2 SYDVKM. Unmatched junction bases numbered 6, after V lost 6 bases and J lost 6 bases. CDR3 length equals 13 residues. The sequenced material came from peripheral blood. This receptor was identified in a woman in her sixties or seventies with acute or convalescent COVID-19. The V gene is TRBV28, the J gene TRBJ2-7; 9 bases are shared with TRBD1. The CDR3 DNA sequence: TGTGCCAGCAGCCCGGGACAGGGAGGCGAGCAGTACTTC. This sequence encodes CASSPGQGGEQYF.